Listed here are 6 T cell receptor beta chains from one sample, sequenced in a study of blood T cell repertoires in COVID-19. The table came from immunoSEQ multiplex PCR; TCRdb's copy has only in-frame clones and leaves some out. The table has under 55,000 clones, 65% to 90% seen once. The material sequenced was peripheral blood. Receptors originate from a human donor in a cohort sampled during active COVID-19.

This chain uses TRBV9 with TRBJ2-7; 8 bases are shared with TRBD2. CDR1 and CDR2 (germline): SGDLS, YYNGEE. The J segment lost 1 base and the V segment lost 2 bases, leaving 2 bases of the junction unmatched. The length of the CDR3 is 14 residues. For the CDR3, the DNA is TGTGCCAGCAGCGTGACTAGCGCTTCCTACGAGCAGTACTTC. Its translation: CASSVTSASYEQYF.

V and J are TRBV5-1 and TRBJ2-4; TRBD2 is a possible D gene (6 bases). There are 15 residues in the CDR3. V was shortened by 4 bases and J by 5 bases, with 16 bases between the two germline ends. CDR1 is SGHRS, CDR2 YFSETQ, per germline. This CDR3 is CASSPLRGNQNIQYF. The CDR3 nucleotides read TGCGCCAGCAGCCCTCTCCGGGGGAACCAAAACATTCAGTACTTC.

The chain couples TRBV10-3 to TRBJ2-7, with D maybe TRBD1 (5 bases). Trimming took 0 bases from V and 7 from J, leaving 10 bases between them. Germline V CDR1 and CDR2: ENHRY, SYGVKD. This CDR3 comprises 13 residues. CDR3 sequence reads: CAISESPYREQYF. CDR3 nucleotides: TGTGCCATCAGTGAGTCCCCTTACAGGGAGCAGTACTTC.

The chain recombines TRBV13 with TRBJ2-7; 8 bases fit TRBD2. Germline CDR1 is PRHDT and CDR2 is FYEKMQ (reference sequence). The CDR3 has 16 amino acids. The junction had 11 bases not matched to a gene; V was cut back by 5 bases and J by 2 bases. Written as DNA, the CDR3 is TGTGCCAGCAGCCGACGAAAAGCGGGAGCCCCCTACGAGCAGTACTTC. This translates into CASSRRKAGAPYEQYF.

V usage is TRBV5-1 and J usage is TRBJ1-6, with TRBD1 as a possible D gene (5 bases). V lost 0 bases, J lost 6 bases, and 13 bases lay in between. Germline V lookup: CDR1 SGHRS, CDR2 YFSETQ. There are 16 residues in the CDR3. CDR3 sequence reads: CASSLDRPIINSPLHF. Here the CDR3 DNA reads TGCGCCAGCAGCTTGGACAGGCCAATAATTAATTCACCCCTCCACTTT.

This clone was seen just once. V is TRBV2 and J is TRBJ2-3; 8 bases agree with TRBD1. V shed 6 bases and J 2 bases; nucleotides not matched to a gene: 13. Germline V gene sequence: CDR1 SNHLY, CDR2 FYNNEI. The CDR3 totals 17 residues. This chain's CDR3 is CASRISPGTGHTDTQYF. Written as DNA, the CDR3 is TGTGCCAGCAGAATTTCCCCCGGGACAGGCCACACAGATACGCAGTATTTT.